The 25 T cell receptor beta chains below come from one sample, sequenced in a study of T cell repertoires in cytomegalovirus infection. These receptors' targets are unknown. TCRdb independently ran MiXCR on the reads; one entry per CDR3 protein. The sample comprises approximately 340,000 distinct CDR3 sequences, 25% to 30% of which are singletons, and 20% rests with the top ten. The sample in question was cultured PBMCs, obtained from culture after CMV antigen stimulation. The receptors stem from a human donor in good health (CMV status not recorded). Some clones in this sample may be carry-over from other donors' samples.

The chain uses TRBV15 and TRBJ1-5; perhaps TRBD1 as D (5 bases). With 4 bases removed from V and 5 bases from J, the gap between germline ends came to 9 bases. CDR3 length equals 13 residues. CDR1 and CDR2 from the germline V gene are LNHNV and YYDKDF (reference sequence). The CDR3 nucleotides read TGTGCCACCAGCATTGAACAGGATCAGCCCCAGCATTTT. Translated: CATSIEQDQPQHF.

This clonotype was observed a handful of times. The chain uses TRBV18 and TRBJ2-2; D gene unclear. Between the trimmed V and J ends, which lost 2 bases and 2 bases, there was a span of 6 bases. Germline V gives CDR1 KGHSH, CDR2 LQKENI. This CDR3 spans 14 amino acids. The CDR3 nucleotides are TGTGCCAGCTCACCAGACACTAACACCGGGGAGCTGTTTTTT. Translating gives CASSPDTNTGELFF.

At least ten counts were recorded for this clonotype. The genes are TRBV19 and TRBJ2-7, with TRBD2 matching over 7 bases. J was trimmed by 0 bases and V by 6 bases; bases with no gene match: 11. Germline V gene sequence: CDR1 LNHDA, CDR2 SQIVND (reference sequence). The CDR3 has 16 amino acids. The CDR3 region has the DNA TGTGCCAGTAGCGTCGGGAGGACGACCAACTCCTACGAGCAGTACTTC. Translating gives CASSVGRTTNSYEQYF.

The J gene is TRBJ2-6, the V gene TRBV6-4, with TRBD1 matching over 10 bases. After removal of 5 bases from V and 4 bases from J, the junction contained 11 bases not matched to a gene. The CDR3 consists of 18 residues. Germline CDR1 reads MRHNA; CDR2 reads SNTAGT. The CDR3 DNA reads TGTGCCAGCAGTCTCTTTGGGGACAGGGGTCCCGGGGCCAACGTCCTGACTTTC. Protein product: CASSLFGDRGPGANVLTF.

The V and J genes are TRBV7-9 and TRBJ2-1; D possibly uses TRBD1 or TRBD2 (5 bases each). The CDR3 is 15 residues long. Germline CDR1 reads SEHNR; CDR2 reads FQNEAQ (reference sequence). The ends were cut back, 4 bases at V and 8 bases at J, with 18 bases in the middle. The CDR3 protein is CASSSKGPQTDEQFF. CDR3 in DNA: TGTGCCAGCAGCTCAAAGGGACCCCAGACCGATGAGCAGTTCTTC.

This clonotype was observed a handful of times. This chain connects TRBV18 to TRBJ2-3; D is uncertain. Trimming pared 3 bases from V and 5 bases from J, leaving 18 bases between. The CDR3 sequence is 16 residues long. Per germline, CDR1 KGHSH and CDR2 LQKENI. The CDR3 loop reads CASSPSTSPDRDTQYF. CDR3 nucleotide sequence: TGTGCCAGCTCACCGTCTACCTCCCCAGATCGAGATACGCAGTATTTT.

In DNA, the CDR3 is TGCAGTGCTAGAGATCGACCAAACGATGGCTACACCTTC. This codes for CSARDRPNDGYTF. This rearrangement joins TRBV20-1 to TRBJ1-2; no clear D gene. The germline V and J ends were trimmed by 0 bases and 6 bases, with 11 bases remaining between them. Germline V gene sequence: CDR1 DFQATT, CDR2 SNEGSKA (reference sequence). This CDR3 comprises 13 residues.

The chain combines TRBV7-2 with TRBJ1-6; 7 nucleotides agree with TRBD1. CDR1 is SGHTA, CDR2 FQGNSA, per germline. CDR3 size: 13 residues. V was pared by 5 bases and J by 13 bases, with 8 bases of the junction left unmatched. The CDR3 sequence: CASSNDRVAPLHF. The CDR3 coding sequence is TGTGCCAGCAGCAATGACAGGGTAGCGCCCCTCCACTTT.

This chain uses TRBV27 with TRBJ2-3; D is uncertain. The CDR3 runs 16 residues. The V gene's germline CDR1 is MNHEY and CDR2 SMNVEV (reference sequence). Trimming took off 4 bases at V and 6 bases at J, with 20 bases between the two ends. The CDR3 nucleotides read TGTGCCAGCAGTTCCGCGATGAGCTCTACCCCCGATACGCAGTATTTT. This codes for CASSSAMSSTPDTQYF.

V gene TRBV7-8 combines with J gene TRBJ2-7; 10 bases match TRBD1. Germline-derived CDR1 and CDR2 are SGHVS and FQNEAQ. CDR3 size: 15 residues. Trimming took 4 bases from V and 5 from J; bases not matched to a gene: 8. CDR3 sequence (DNA): TGTGCCAGCAGCTCGCGACAGGGGGCAAACGACGAGCAGTACTTC. Its protein product is CASSSRQGANDEQYF.

The chain links TRBV30 to TRBJ2-7, with a weak D call TRBD1 (5 bases). Trimming took 0 bases from V and 3 from J, leaving 12 bases between them. This CDR3 has 14 residues. From germline, CDR1 is GTSNPN and CDR2 SVGIG (reference sequence). CDR3 coding DNA: TGTGCCTGGAGTGTTCTGGAAAGGGGCTACGAGCAGTACTTC. Translation gives CAWSVLERGYEQYF.

This clonotype appeared a few times. The rearrangement links TRBV6-5 to TRBJ2-7; 8 bases line up with TRBD1. Trimming cost V 0 bases and J 9 bases; bases outside gene matches: 4. The CDR3 contains 13 residues. The germline V gene has CDR1 MNHEY and CDR2 SVGAGI. CDR3 nucleotide sequence: TGTGCCAGCAGTTACTCGACAGGGGCCCGGCAGTACTTC. This codes for CASSYSTGARQYF.

A few counts support this clonotype. This chain uses TRBV7-2 with TRBJ2-1; no reliable D call. With 1 base removed from V and 0 bases from J, the gap between germline ends came to 10 bases. In germline, CDR1 is SGHTA, CDR2 FQGNSA. The CDR3 spans 16 residues. The CDR3 DNA reads as TGTGCCAGCAGCTTAGAGGCCAGGAGCTCCTACAATGAGCAGTTCTTC. Its protein is CASSLEARSSYNEQFF.

The V and J genes are TRBV7-6 and TRBJ2-3; D possibly matches TRBD1 or TRBD2 (6 bases each). Germline CDR1 SGHVS, CDR2 FNYEAQ. Trimming shortened V by 1 base and J by 1 base, and 15 bases separated the two germline ends. CDR3 length: 17 residues. The CDR3 here is CASSLGGGGSRTDTQYF. The DNA for the CDR3 is TGTGCCAGCAGCTTAGGAGGAGGGGGTAGCCGCACAGATACGCAGTATTTT.

The chain carries TRBV7-6 and TRBJ1-2; the D gene is possibly TRBD1 (6 bases). Germline values: CDR1 SGHVS, CDR2 FNYEAQ. This CDR3 is built from 15 residues. V was shortened by 8 bases and J by 6 bases, with 22 bases between the two germline ends. The CDR3 loop reads CASRSRLDRGDGYTF. In DNA, the CDR3 is TGTGCCAGCCGCAGCCGCTTGGACAGAGGTGATGGCTACACCTTC. Drawing the rest from reference TRBV7-6 and TRBJ1-2, the complete variable domain is GAGVSQSPRYKVTKRGQDVALRCDPISGHVSLYWYRQALGQGPEFLTYFNYEAQQDKSGLPNDRFSAERPEGSISTLTIQRTEQRDSAMYRCASRSRLDRGDGYTFGSGTRLTVV.

The sample holds a few counts of this clonotype. The V call is TRBV6-1, the J call TRBJ1-6, with 8 positions matching TRBD1. The CDR3 runs to 14 residues. CDR1 MNHNS and CDR2 SASEGT come from the germline V gene. With V trimmed by 5 bases and J by 7 bases, 4 bases remained unmatched. The CDR3, as DNA: TGTGCCAGCAGTCGTGGACAGGGCAATTCACCCCTCCACTTT. It specifies CASSRGQGNSPLHF.

The chain joins TRBV10-2 to TRBJ2-7, with 9 bases fitting TRBD1. Germline V gene data show CDR1 as WSHSY and CDR2 as SAAADI. This CDR3 is 13 amino acids long. V lost 7 bases to trimming and J lost 6 bases; unmatched junction nucleotides: 7. The CDR3 DNA is TGCGCCAGCACAGGGACAGGGATACGCGAGCAGTACTTC. Its translation is CASTGTGIREQYF.

This chain connects TRBV6-6 to TRBJ2-7; 7 bases fit TRBD2. Germline assignment: CDR1 MNHNY and CDR2 SVGAGI (reference sequence). J lost 11 bases, V lost 4 bases, and 11 bases had no gene match. The CDR3 extends over 13 amino acids. CDR3 sequence reads: CASSSSGTQLKYF. CDR3 bases: TGTGCCAGCAGTTCGAGCGGGACCCAACTAAAGTACTTC.

This clonotype was observed a few times. In nucleotides, the CDR3 is TGTGCCATAACGGGGGGGGATTATGACGAGCAGTACTTC. The encoded protein is CAITGGDYDEQYF. This rearrangement joins TRBV12-3 or TRBV12-4 to TRBJ2-7; the match to TRBD2 covers 8 bases. CDR3 length: 13 residues. With 10 bases clipped from V and 5 bases from J, the junction kept 10 bases outside the gene matches.

The rearrangement uses TRBV7-3 and TRBJ1-4; D unresolved. The V and J ends lost 5 bases and 5 bases respectively, with 9 bases between them. The CDR3 contains 13 residues. Germline CDR1 reads SGHTA; CDR2 reads FQGTGA. DNA for the CDR3: TGTGCCAGCAGCCCCGACGGGAATGAAAAACTGTTTTTT. It encodes CASSPDGNEKLFF. Together with reference TRBV7-3 and TRBJ1-4, the CDR3 gives the full variable domain: GAGVSQTPSNKVTEKGKYVELRCDPISGHTALYWYRQSLGQGPEFLIYFQGTGAADDSGLPNDRFFAVRPEGSVSTLKIQRTERGDSAVYLCASSPDGNEKLFFGSGTQLSVL.

The chain links TRBV12-3 or TRBV12-4 to TRBJ2-3, with D hard to call. Trimming removed 5 bases at V and 0 bases at J, with 12 bases between. There are 15 residues in the CDR3. The CDR3 region has the DNA TGTGCCAGCAGTCCGCTGACCCCCAGCACAGATACGCAGTATTTT. Protein: CASSPLTPSTDTQYF.

J is TRBJ2-5 and V is TRBV20-1; D is perhaps TRBD1 (7 bases). The CDR3 contains 13 residues. V was trimmed by 1 base and J by 4 bases, leaving 10 bases between them. Germline lookup yields CDR1 DFQATT and CDR2 SNEGSKA (reference sequence). CDR3 nucleotides: TGCAGTGCTAGAGGGCAGGGGGGAGAGACCCAGTACTTC. This gives the protein CSARGQGGETQYF.

This chain links TRBV28 with TRBJ1-6; 9 bases are a match to TRBD1. CDR1 and CDR2 (germline): MDHEN, SYDVKM. The CDR3 totals 15 residues. V trimming: 7 bases; J trimming: 10 bases; junction bases outside the gene matches: 11. This CDR3 is CASTNRDREGSPLHF. CDR3 in DNA: TGTGCCAGCACAAACCGGGACAGGGAAGGATCACCCCTCCACTTT.

The chain recombines TRBV24-1 with TRBJ2-3; no clear D. Between the trimmed V and J ends, which lost 3 bases and 5 bases, there was a span of 5 bases. Germline V gene sequence: CDR1 KGHDR, CDR2 SFDVKD. The CDR3 covers 12 residues. DNA for the CDR3: TGTGCCACCAGTGATCACTTAGATACGCAGTATTTT. Encoded protein: CATSDHLDTQYF.

The J gene is TRBJ2-5, the V gene TRBV4-2, with D tentatively TRBD2 (5 bases). The CDR3 covers 16 residues. V was pared by 0 bases and J by 2 bases, with 13 bases between. Germline assignment: CDR1 LGHNA and CDR2 YNFKEQ. The CDR3 DNA sequence: TGTGCCAGCAGCCAAGAGCTAGTGGGGAGTCAAGAGACCCAGTACTTC. Encoded protein: CASSQELVGSQETQYF.